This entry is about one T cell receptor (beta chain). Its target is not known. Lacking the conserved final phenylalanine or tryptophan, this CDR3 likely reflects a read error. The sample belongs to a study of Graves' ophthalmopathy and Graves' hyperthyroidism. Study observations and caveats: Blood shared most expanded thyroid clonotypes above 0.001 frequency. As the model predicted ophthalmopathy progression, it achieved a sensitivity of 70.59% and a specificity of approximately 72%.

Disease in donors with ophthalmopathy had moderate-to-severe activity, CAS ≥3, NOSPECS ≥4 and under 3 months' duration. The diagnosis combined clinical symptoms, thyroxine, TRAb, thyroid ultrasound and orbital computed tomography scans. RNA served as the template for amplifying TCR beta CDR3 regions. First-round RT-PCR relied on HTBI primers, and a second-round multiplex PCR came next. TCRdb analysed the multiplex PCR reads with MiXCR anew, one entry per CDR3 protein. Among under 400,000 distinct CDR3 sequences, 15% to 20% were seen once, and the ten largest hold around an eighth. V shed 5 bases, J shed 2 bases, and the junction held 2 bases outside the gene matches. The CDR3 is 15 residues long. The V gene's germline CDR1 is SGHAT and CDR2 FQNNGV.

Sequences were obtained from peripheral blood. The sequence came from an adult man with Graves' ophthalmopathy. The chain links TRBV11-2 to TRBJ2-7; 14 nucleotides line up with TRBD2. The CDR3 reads CASSQTSGRAYEQYY. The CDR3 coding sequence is TGTGCCAGCAGCCAGACTAGCGGGAGGGCCTACGAGCAGTACTAC.